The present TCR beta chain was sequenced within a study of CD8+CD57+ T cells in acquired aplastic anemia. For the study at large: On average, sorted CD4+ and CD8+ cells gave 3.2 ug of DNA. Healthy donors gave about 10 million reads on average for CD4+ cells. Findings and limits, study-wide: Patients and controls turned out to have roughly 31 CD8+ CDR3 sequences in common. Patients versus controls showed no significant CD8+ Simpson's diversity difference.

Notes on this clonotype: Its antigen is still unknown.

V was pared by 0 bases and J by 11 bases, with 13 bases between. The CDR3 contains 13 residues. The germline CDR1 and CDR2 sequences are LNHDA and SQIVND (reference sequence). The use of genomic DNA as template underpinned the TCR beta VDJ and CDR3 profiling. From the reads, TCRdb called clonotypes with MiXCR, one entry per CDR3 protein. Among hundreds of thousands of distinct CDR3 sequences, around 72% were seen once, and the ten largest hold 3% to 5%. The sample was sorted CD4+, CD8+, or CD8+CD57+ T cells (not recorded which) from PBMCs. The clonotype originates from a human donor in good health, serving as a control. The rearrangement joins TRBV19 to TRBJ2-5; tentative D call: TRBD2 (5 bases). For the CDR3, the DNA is TGTGCCAGTAGTATAGAGACTCGAGGGAAGCAGTACTTC. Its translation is CASSIETRGKQYF.